This T cell receptor (beta chain) was documented in a study of T cells expressing NK-cell markers. Study-wide background: Beta-chain profiling covered CD3+CD56+NKG2C+, CD3+CD56+NKG2C- and CD3+CD56-NKG2C+ sorted subsets.

Study-level points and caveats: NKG2C+ dominant clonotypes from 5 to 7 donors made up roughly 1.0-8% of CD8+ T cells.

From its re-call of the 5' RACE reads, TCRdb lists each CDR3 protein once, without DNA. The sample table sets out some 600,000 distinct CDR3 sequences. As concerns this clonotype: Its antigen is not known.

This CDR3 is 14 amino acids long. Germline values: CDR1 SQVTM, CDR2 ANQGSEA. Specimen: blood T cells: a sorted CD56 or NKG2C T cell subset, CD4+ or CD8+ T cells, or bulk PBMC T cells (not recorded which). V usage is TRBV29-1 and J usage is TRBJ2-2. This receptor was obtained from a young man in good health. The CDR3 region is CSVGDSSTSGELFF.